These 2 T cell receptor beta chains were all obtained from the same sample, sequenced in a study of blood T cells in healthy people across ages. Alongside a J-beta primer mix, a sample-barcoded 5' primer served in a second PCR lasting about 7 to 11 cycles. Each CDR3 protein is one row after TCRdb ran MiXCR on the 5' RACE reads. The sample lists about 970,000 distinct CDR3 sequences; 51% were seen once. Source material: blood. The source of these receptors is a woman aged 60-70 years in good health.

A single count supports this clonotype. Here the CDR3 DNA reads TGTGCCAGCAGCTTAGCTACGGGAGGGACCTACGAGCAGTACTTC. Translation: CASSLATGGTYEQYF. V and J are TRBV7-2 and TRBJ2-7, with 8 bases lining up with TRBD2. The CDR3 has 15 residues. With 0 bases clipped from V and 2 bases from J, the junction kept 3 bases outside the gene matches. Germline CDR1 SGHTA, CDR2 FQGNSA. The variable domain in full, completed from reference TRBV7-2 and TRBJ2-7, reads GAGVSQSPSNKVTEKGKDVELRCDPISGHTALYWYRQSLGQGLEFLIYFQGNSAPDKSGLPSDRFSAERTGGSVSTLTIQRTQQEDSAVYLCASSLATGGTYEQYFGPGTRLTVT.

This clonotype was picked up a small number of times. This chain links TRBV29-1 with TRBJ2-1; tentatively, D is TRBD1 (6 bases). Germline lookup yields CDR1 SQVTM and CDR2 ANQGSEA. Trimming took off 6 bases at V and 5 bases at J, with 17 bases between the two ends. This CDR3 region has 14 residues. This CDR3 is CSVSPGHKNNEQFF. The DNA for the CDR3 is TGCAGCGTGAGTCCGGGACACAAAAACAATGAGCAGTTCTTC.